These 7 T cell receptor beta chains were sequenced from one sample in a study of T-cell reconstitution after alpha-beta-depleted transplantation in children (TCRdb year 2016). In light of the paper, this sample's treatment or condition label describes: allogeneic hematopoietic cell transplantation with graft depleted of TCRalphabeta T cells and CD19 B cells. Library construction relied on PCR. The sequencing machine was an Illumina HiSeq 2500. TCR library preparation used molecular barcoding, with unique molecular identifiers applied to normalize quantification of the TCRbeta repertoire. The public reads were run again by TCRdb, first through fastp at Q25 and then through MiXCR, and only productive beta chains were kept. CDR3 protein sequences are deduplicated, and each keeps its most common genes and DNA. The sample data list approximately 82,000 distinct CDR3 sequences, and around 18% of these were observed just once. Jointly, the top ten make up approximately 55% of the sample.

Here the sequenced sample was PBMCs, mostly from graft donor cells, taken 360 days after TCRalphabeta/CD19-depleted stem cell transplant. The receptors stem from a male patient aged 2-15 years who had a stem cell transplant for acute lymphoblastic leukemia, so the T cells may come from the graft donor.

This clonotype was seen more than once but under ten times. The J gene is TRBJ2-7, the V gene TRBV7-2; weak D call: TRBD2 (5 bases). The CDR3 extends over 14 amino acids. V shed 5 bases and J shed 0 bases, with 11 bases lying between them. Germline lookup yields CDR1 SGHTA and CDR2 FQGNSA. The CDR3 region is CASSAWRSSYEQYF. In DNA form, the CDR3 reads TGTGCCAGCAGCGCCTGGAGGAGCTCCTACGAGCAGTACTTC.

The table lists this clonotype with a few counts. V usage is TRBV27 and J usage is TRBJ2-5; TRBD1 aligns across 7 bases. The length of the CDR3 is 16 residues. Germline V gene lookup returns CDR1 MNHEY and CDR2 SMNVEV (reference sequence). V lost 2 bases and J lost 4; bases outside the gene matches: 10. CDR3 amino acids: CASSLTRQGRRETQYF. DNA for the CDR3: TGTGCCAGCAGTTTAACCCGACAGGGTAGGAGAGAGACCCAGTACTTC.

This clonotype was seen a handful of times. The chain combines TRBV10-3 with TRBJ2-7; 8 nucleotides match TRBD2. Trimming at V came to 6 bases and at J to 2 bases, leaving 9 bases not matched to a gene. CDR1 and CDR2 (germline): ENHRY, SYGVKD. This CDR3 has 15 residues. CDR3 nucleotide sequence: TGTGCCATCAGCCTCACGGTAGCGGGACCCTACGAGCAGTACTTC. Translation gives CAISLTVAGPYEQYF.

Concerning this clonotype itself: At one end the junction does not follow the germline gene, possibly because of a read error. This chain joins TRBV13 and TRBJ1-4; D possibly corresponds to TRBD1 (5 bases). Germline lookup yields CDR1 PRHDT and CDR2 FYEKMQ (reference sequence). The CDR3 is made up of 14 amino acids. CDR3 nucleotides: TGTGCCAGGAGCTTAGGGGTGGCTAATGAAAAACTGTTTTTT. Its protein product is CARSLGVANEKLFF.

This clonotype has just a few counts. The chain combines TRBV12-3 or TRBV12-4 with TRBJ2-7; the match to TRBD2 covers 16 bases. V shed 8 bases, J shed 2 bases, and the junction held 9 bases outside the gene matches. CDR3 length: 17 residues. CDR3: CASGGTSGRAATYEQYF. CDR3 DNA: TGTGCCAGCGGGGGGACTAGCGGGAGGGCAGCAACCTACGAGCAGTACTTC.

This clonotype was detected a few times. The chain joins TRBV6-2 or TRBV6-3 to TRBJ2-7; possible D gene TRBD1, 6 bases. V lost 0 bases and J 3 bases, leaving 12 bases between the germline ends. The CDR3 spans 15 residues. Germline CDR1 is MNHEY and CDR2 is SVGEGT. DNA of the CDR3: TGTGCCAGCAGTTACTCCGCCGACAGGATCTACGAGCAGTACTTC. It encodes CASSYSADRIYEQYF.

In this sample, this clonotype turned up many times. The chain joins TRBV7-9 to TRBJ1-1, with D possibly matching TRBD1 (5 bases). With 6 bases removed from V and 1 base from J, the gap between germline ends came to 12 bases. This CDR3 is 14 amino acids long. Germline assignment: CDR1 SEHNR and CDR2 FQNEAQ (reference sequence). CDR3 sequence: CASSPHGANTEAFF. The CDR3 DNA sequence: TGTGCCAGCAGTCCGCACGGGGCGAACACTGAAGCTTTCTTT.